These 22 T cell receptor beta chains came from one sample sequenced in a study of OX40 agonist ivuxolimab in advanced cancers. Sequencing was performed with immunoSEQ multiplex PCR; in TCRdb, only in-frame clones are kept and a portion is missing. The sample records some 80,000 clones, approximately 92% being singletons. The sample in question was CD4+ or CD8+ T cells sorted from blood, obtained in a trial of the OX40 agonist ivuxolimab. Receptors originate from an adult with an advanced solid tumor such as melanoma, head and neck, liver or kidney cancer.

This chain joins TRBV27 and TRBJ2-2, with 8 bases aligning to TRBD2. The CDR3 totals 14 residues. J lost 4 bases, V lost 2 bases, and 0 bases had no gene match. Germline-derived CDR1 and CDR2 are MNHEY and SMNVEV (reference sequence). CDR3 amino acids: CASSLGLATGELFF. The CDR3 DNA reads TGTGCCAGCAGTTTAGGACTAGCCACCGGGGAGCTGTTTTTT.

The gene calls are TRBV11-2 and TRBJ2-1; D not certain. Germline CDR1 is SGHAT and CDR2 is FQNNGV. Trimming left V 4 bases short and J 6 bases short, with 10 bases between. The CDR3 is 13 residues long. CDR3 loop: CASSSVGFNEQFF. For the CDR3, the DNA is TGTGCCAGCAGCTCGGTAGGTTTCAATGAGCAGTTCTTC.

The V call is TRBV2, the J call TRBJ2-7; the D is unclear. The CDR3 sequence is 11 residues long. Germline V gives CDR1 SNHLY, CDR2 FYNNEI. V dropped 2 bases and J dropped 7 bases, with 6 bases sitting between them. The DNA for the CDR3 is TGTGCCAGCAGTGAAAACCGGGAGCAGTACTTC. Residues: CASSENREQYF. Combining the CDR3 with reference TRBV2 and TRBJ2-7 gives the whole variable domain EPEVTQTPSHQVTQMGQEVILRCVPISNHLYFYWYRQILGQKVEFLVSFYNNEISEKSEIFDDQFSVERPDGSNFTLKIRSTKLEDSAMYFCASSENREQYFGPGTRLTVT.

V and J are TRBV5-5 and TRBJ2-5; weak D call: TRBD1 (5 bases). The CDR3 has 17 residues. V was shortened by 0 bases and J by 0 bases, with 15 bases between the two germline ends. Germline V gene sequence: CDR1 SGHKS, CDR2 YYEKEE (reference sequence). In nucleotides, the CDR3 is TGTGCCAGCAGCTTGGCCGACGAGACAGTGTACCAAGAGACCCAGTACTTC. The encoded protein is CASSLADETVYQETQYF.

The V gene is TRBV27, the J gene TRBJ2-7, with unresolved D. This CDR3 region has 15 residues. The germline V and J ends were trimmed by 3 bases and 2 bases, with 14 bases remaining between them. Germline CDR1 reads MNHEY; CDR2 reads SMNVEV (reference sequence). The CDR3 region is CASSFGEARTYEQYF. As DNA, the CDR3 is TGTGCCAGCAGTTTCGGTGAGGCACGGACCTACGAGCAGTACTTC.

The V gene is TRBV7-2, the J gene TRBJ2-7; D might be TRBD1 (6 bases). Trimming removed 4 bases at V and 6 bases at J, with 16 bases between. Germline values: CDR1 SGHTA, CDR2 FQGNSA. The CDR3 totals 14 residues. DNA of the CDR3: TGTGCCAGCAGCTGGGGGCCGAGCCCCGGCGAGCAGTACTTC. Its protein product is CASSWGPSPGEQYF.

This clone occurred once. The V gene is TRBV11-2, the J gene TRBJ1-1; no clear D. Trimming left V 1 base short and J 0 bases short, with 15 bases between. Germline V CDR1 and CDR2: SGHAT, FQNNGV. The CDR3 covers 17 residues. The CDR3 here is CASSLGPVGDLNTEAFF. The CDR3 DNA sequence: TGTGCCAGCAGCTTAGGACCGGTGGGAGATCTGAACACTGAAGCTTTCTTT.

The gene calls are TRBV5-1 and TRBJ2-7, with D possibly matching TRBD2 (5 bases). V was trimmed by 3 bases and J by 1 base, leaving 8 bases between them. Per germline, CDR1 SGHRS and CDR2 YFSETQ. This CDR3 is 13 amino acids long. The CDR3 DNA reads TGCGCCAGCAGCTGGACGGGGTCCTACGAGCAGTACTTC. Translating gives CASSWTGSYEQYF.

As DNA, the CDR3 is TGTGCCAGCAGTTTCTTTAGCGGGGGGGCTTACAATGAGCAGTTCTTC. This codes for CASSFFSGGAYNEQFF. This rearrangement joins TRBV27 to TRBJ2-1; 11 bases align to TRBD2. CDR3 length: 16 residues. The V gene end was trimmed by 3 bases and the J gene end by 4 bases; junction bases not matched to a gene: 5. Germline V lookup: CDR1 MNHEY, CDR2 SMNVEV (reference sequence).

The V and J genes are TRBV5-3 and TRBJ2-7; D not certain. TRBV5-3 is classed as an ORF, of uncertain function. V was clipped by 0 bases and J by 2 bases, with 12 bases between them. The CDR3 is 15 amino acids. CDR3 nucleotide sequence: TGTGCCAGAAGCTTGGCGGAACTATCTACCTACGAGCAGTACTTC. Its translation is CARSLAELSTYEQYF.

The chain recombines TRBV5-6 with TRBJ2-1; D ambiguous. Germline assignment: CDR1 SGHDT and CDR2 YYEEEE. Trimming cost V 1 base and J 2 bases, with 10 bases left between them. This CDR3 contains 15 residues. The DNA for the CDR3 is TGTGCCAGCAGCTTGCTTATGGCTCCCTACAATGAGCAGTTCTTC. This codes for CASSLLMAPYNEQFF.

The V gene is TRBV5-6, the J gene TRBJ2-7, with D tentatively TRBD2 (7 bases). V lost 6 bases and J 2 bases, leaving 18 bases between the germline ends. The CDR3 runs to 15 residues. The germline V gene has CDR1 SGHDT and CDR2 YYEEEE. The CDR3 DNA is TGTGCCAGCATCGAAGGGGGGGGGCCGACCTACGAGCAGTACTTC. Translating gives CASIEGGGPTYEQYF.

The chain links TRBV9 to TRBJ2-1, with D possibly matching TRBD1 (7 bases). CDR3 size: 16 residues. Trimming left V 7 bases short and J 7 bases short, with 24 bases between. CDR1 and CDR2 from the germline V gene are SGDLS and YYNGEE. The CDR3 loop is CASHGGGWGARNEQFF. As DNA, the CDR3 is TGTGCCAGCCATGGAGGGGGCTGGGGGGCGAGAAATGAGCAGTTCTTC.

A single count supports this clone. The rearrangement links TRBV9 to TRBJ2-7; 10 bases map to TRBD2. The V gene's germline CDR1 is SGDLS and CDR2 YYNGEE. J was trimmed by 4 bases and V by 1 base; bases with no gene match: 5. This CDR3 spans 15 amino acids. CDR3 nucleotides: TGTGCCAGCAGCGTAAGCCCTAGCGGGGGTTACGAGCAGTACTTC. It yields the protein CASSVSPSGGYEQYF.

The rearrangement joins TRBV11-2 to TRBJ2-1, with D perhaps matching TRBD2 (5 bases). V was clipped by 3 bases and J by 6 bases, with 12 bases between them. The CDR3 loop spans 14 amino acids. In germline, CDR1 is SGHAT, CDR2 FQNNGV. For the CDR3, the DNA is TGTGCCAGCAGCTTCTACGACGGGGTCAATGAGCAGTTCTTC. Residues: CASSFYDGVNEQFF.

This sequence joins TRBV27 and TRBJ2-2; D not certain. Germline CDR1 is MNHEY and CDR2 is SMNVEV (reference sequence). V was clipped by 5 bases and J by 10 bases, with 5 bases between them. The CDR3 runs to 10 residues. The CDR3: CASSNEELFF. The CDR3 DNA reads as TGTGCCAGCAGTAACGAGGAGCTGTTTTTT.

This chain connects TRBV7-9 to TRBJ2-7; 10 nucleotides match TRBD1. Trimming cost V 2 bases and J 7 bases; bases outside gene matches: 5. There are 14 residues in the CDR3. Germline CDR1 reads SEHNR; CDR2 reads FQNEAQ (reference sequence). In nucleotides, the CDR3 is TGTGCCAGCAGCTTACTGACAGGGGGCAAAGAGCAGTACTTC. Protein product: CASSLLTGGKEQYF.

V gene TRBV11-2 combines with J gene TRBJ1-1; D gene ambiguous. The V gene lost 0 bases and the J gene lost 0 bases, with 8 bases spanning the gap. The CDR3 is 15 residues long. In germline, CDR1 is SGHAT, CDR2 FQNNGV. In DNA form, the CDR3 reads TGTGCCAGCAGCTTAGAAGAGGTCATGAACACTGAAGCTTTCTTT. Translation: CASSLEEVMNTEAFF.

The rearrangement uses TRBV15 and TRBJ1-1, with D maybe TRBD1 (6 bases). V was shortened by 0 bases and J by 1 base, with 9 bases between the two germline ends. This CDR3 has 15 residues. CDR1 and CDR2 (germline): LNHNV, YYDKDF (reference sequence). Here the CDR3 DNA reads TGTGCCACCAGCAGAGACCAGGGGAGGAACACTGAAGCTTTCTTT. Translating gives CATSRDQGRNTEAFF.

The V and J genes are TRBV10-1 and TRBJ2-2; D possibly corresponds to TRBD1 (6 bases). CDR3 length: 17 residues. The germline V and J ends were trimmed by 4 bases and 4 bases, with 19 bases remaining between them. Germline V CDR1 and CDR2: WNHNN, SYGVQD (reference sequence). This CDR3 is CASSGNRELEFTGELFF. Written as DNA, the CDR3 is TGCGCCAGCAGTGGGAACAGGGAGCTCGAGTTCACCGGGGAGCTGTTTTTT.

The chain is built from TRBV7-6 and TRBJ2-7; no reliable D call. Trimming shortened V by 2 bases and J by 5 bases, and 13 bases separated the two germline ends. This CDR3 is built from 14 residues. In germline, CDR1 is SGHVS, CDR2 FNYEAQ. The CDR3 bases are TGTGCCAGCAGCTTAATCGCCACCCCCGACGAGCAGTACTTC. Translation gives CASSLIATPDEQYF.

The chain has TRBV11-2 and TRBJ1-5, with D perhaps matching TRBD1 (6 bases). This CDR3 has 16 residues. CDR1 and CDR2 from the germline V gene are SGHAT and FQNNGV. V shed 3 bases and J shed 0 bases, with 12 bases lying between them. The CDR3 DNA sequence: TGTGCCAGCAGCTTGTGGGGGCCGTATAGCAATCAGCCCCAGCATTTT. Encoded protein: CASSLWGPYSNQPQHF.